The TCR beta chain under discussion was sequenced for a study of CD8 T cells in Susac syndrome. RNA totalling about 0.45 to 1 ug underwent reverse transcription with random hexamers. An immunoSEQ multiplex PCR generated amplified TCR beta CDR3 products spanning 54 Vbeta and 13 Jbeta. TCRdb re-derived calls from the immunoSEQ multiplex PCR reads in MiXCR, one entry per CDR3 protein. The sample has 150,000 to 160,000 distinct CDR3 sequences, roughly 95% seen once; the top ten hold 0.13% to 0.15%. CD8+ and CD4+ T cells from blood underwent TCR beta sequencing, which was carried out in a high-throughput format. Relapsing-remitting disease, either stable or active, was present in the treatment-naive patients who were the multiple sclerosis controls. The TEMRA cells underwent FACS enrichment, while the CD8+ and CD4+ T cells underwent negative isolation. This CDR3 is built from 15 residues. Germline V gene sequence: CDR1 LGHDT, CDR2 YNNKEL (reference sequence). V was cut by 3 bases and J by 1 base, with 12 bases left in between.

The source material was CD8+ T cells from PBMCs. The chain uses TRBV3-1 and TRBJ2-5; D remains unclear. The sequence was obtained from a human donor with multiple sclerosis. This CDR3 is CASSHEDSFQETQYF. The CDR3, as DNA: TGTGCCAGCAGCCACGAAGACTCCTTCCAAGAGACCCAGTACTTC.